This entry lists 8 T cell receptor beta chains sequenced from one sample in a study of blood T cell repertoires in COVID-19. Sequenced by immunoSEQ multiplex PCR; TCRdb stores in-frame clones only, minus some. Here the sample spans approximately 200,000 clones, 80% being singletons. Sequenced: PBMCs or T cells enriched from blood (not recorded which). These receptors were taken from a woman in her thirties or forties with acute COVID-19.

A single count supports this clone. The chain couples TRBV5-5 to TRBJ1-3, with D possibly TRBD1 on 6 matching bases. The CDR3 is made up of 14 amino acids. V was trimmed by 1 base and J by 4 bases, leaving 9 bases between them. CDR1 and CDR2 from the germline V gene are SGHKS and YYEKEE (reference sequence). CDR3 sequence: CASSLTGSGNTIYF. The CDR3 DNA reads TGTGCCAGCAGCTTGACAGGGTCCGGAAACACCATATATTTT.

The chain employs TRBV15 and TRBJ1-5, with D perhaps matching TRBD1 (5 bases). This CDR3 is built from 12 residues. Trimming cost V 9 bases and J 5 bases, with 11 bases left between them. Germline V gene lookup returns CDR1 LNHNV and CDR2 YYDKDF (reference sequence). CDR3 bases: TGTGCCACAGCGGGGGAGGATCAGCCCCAGCATTTT. Amino acids: CATAGEDQPQHF.

V gene TRBV19 combines with J gene TRBJ2-3, with a weak D call TRBD2 (7 bases). This CDR3 has 16 amino acids. V shed 7 bases and J shed 1 base, with 18 bases lying between them. Germline CDR1 and CDR2: LNHDA and SQIVND (reference sequence). CDR3 amino acids: CASTERGGPGTDTQYF. CDR3 bases: TGTGCCAGTACCGAACGCGGGGGCCCAGGCACAGATACGCAGTATTTT.

The J gene is TRBJ2-3, the V gene TRBV6-2 or TRBV6-3; D unclear. The CDR3 extends over 12 amino acids. Germline lookup yields CDR1 MNHEY and CDR2 SVGEGT. V was clipped by 0 bases and J by 6 bases, with 4 bases between them. The chain's CDR3 is CASSYSSDTQYF. The CDR3 DNA follows: TGTGCCAGCAGTTACTCGAGTGATACGCAGTATTTT.

V gene TRBV2 combines with J gene TRBJ2-3; the match to TRBD2 covers 7 bases. The CDR3 contains 14 residues. Germline loops: CDR1 SNHLY, CDR2 FYNNEI. V lost 2 bases to trimming and J lost 1 base; unmatched junction nucleotides: 0. This chain's CDR3 is CASSELAGTDTQYF. CDR3 bases: TGTGCCAGCAGTGAACTAGCGGGCACAGATACGCAGTATTTT.

This clone was counted a single time. CDR3 loop: CASSLFSFANTGELFF. CDR3 nucleotides: TGTGCCAGCAGTTTATTTAGTTTTGCGAACACCGGGGAGCTGTTTTTT. V gene TRBV28 combines with J gene TRBJ2-2; D is undetermined. The CDR3 loop spans 16 amino acids. The V and J ends lost 1 base and 0 bases respectively, with 9 bases between them. Germline CDR1 is MDHEN and CDR2 is SYDVKM.

The J gene is TRBJ2-7, the V gene TRBV7-3; 10 bases fit TRBD1. The CDR3 runs to 14 residues. Per the germline V gene, CDR1 is SGHTA and CDR2 is FQGTGA. V gave up 5 bases and J gave up 6 bases; unmatched junction bases: 7. The CDR3 loop is CASSPGTGVSEQYF. The CDR3 DNA follows: TGTGCCAGCAGCCCCGGGACAGGGGTTTCCGAGCAGTACTTC.

This clone has only one observation. The chain recombines TRBV19 with TRBJ2-3, with D possibly TRBD2 on 6 matching bases. V lost 11 bases and J lost 0, with 12 bases in between. There are 13 residues in the CDR3. Germline V gives CDR1 LNHDA, CDR2 SQIVND (reference sequence). CDR3 residues: CASQDYSTDTQYF. The CDR3 DNA reads TGTGCCTCACAGGACTATAGCACAGATACGCAGTATTTT.